The 31 T cell receptor beta chains given below trace back to one sample, sequenced in a study of blood T cells in healthy people across ages. A second PCR of 7 to 11 cycles used a sample-barcoded 5' primer and a J-beta primer mix. TCRdb passed the 5' RACE reads through MiXCR, listing each CDR3 protein once. The sample has hundreds of thousands of distinct CDR3 sequences; 20% to 30% are singletons. This sample also belongs to another study, concerning T cells of mothers and their children.

Sequenced sample: blood. These receptors all stem from a boy aged 5-17 years in good health.

As for this clonotype: At one end, the junction sequence differs from germline, possibly due to a read error. V is TRBV7-9 and J is TRBJ2-5; D unclear. CDR3 length: 15 amino acids. Germline assignment: CDR1 SEHNR and CDR2 FQNEAQ (reference sequence). CDR3 nucleotide sequence: TGCGCCAGCAGCCCTGAGGCCCGGGTGCAAGAGACCCAGTACTTC. Encoded protein: CASSPEARVQETQYF.

The chain joins TRBV10-3 to TRBJ2-2; 7 nucleotides line up with TRBD2. Germline V lookup: CDR1 ENHRY, CDR2 SYGVKD. The CDR3 runs to 14 residues. With 5 bases clipped from V and 3 bases from J, the junction kept 3 bases outside the gene matches. In DNA, the CDR3 is TGTGCCATCAGTCCCGCGGGGGACACCGGGGAGCTGTTTTTT. Translated, it gives CAISPAGDTGELFF.

This clonotype was observed once. The J gene is TRBJ2-1, the V gene TRBV12-3 or TRBV12-4, with 12 bases matching TRBD2. J lost 13 bases, V lost 6 bases, and 7 bases had no gene match. CDR3 size: 13 residues. CDR3 DNA: TGTGCCAGCAGCATTACTAGCGGGGGGTCCCAGTTCTTC. Translating gives CASSITSGGSQFF.

V is TRBV3-1 and J is TRBJ2-7; 7 bases match TRBD1. V was pared by 5 bases and J by 3 bases, with 10 bases of the junction left unmatched. This CDR3 is built from 15 residues. CDR1 and CDR2 from the germline V gene are LGHDT and YNNKEL (reference sequence). As DNA, the CDR3 is TGTGCCAGCAGCGGAGACAGGGTAAAAGGCTACGAGCAGTACTTC. As protein: CASSGDRVKGYEQYF.

The rearrangement links TRBV2 to TRBJ2-2, with D possibly being TRBD2 (6 bases). Per the germline V gene, CDR1 is SNHLY and CDR2 is FYNNEI. Trimming took off 7 bases at V and 5 bases at J, with 20 bases between the two ends. The CDR3 covers 16 residues. The CDR3 bases are TGTGCCAGCAAAAAAGTACAGGACGCGGGGACCGGGGAGCTGTTTTTT. Protein product: CASKKVQDAGTGELFF.

This clonotype was observed a handful of times. The chain employs TRBV5-6 and TRBJ1-2, with no clear D. V was cut by 5 bases and J by 2 bases, with 19 bases left in between. Germline V gene lookup returns CDR1 SGHDT and CDR2 YYEEEE. The CDR3 sequence is 16 residues long. CDR3 loop: CASRSTSDLWNYGYTF. CDR3 coding DNA: TGTGCCAGCAGGTCAACCTCGGACCTGTGGAACTATGGCTACACCTTC.

The genes are TRBV5-1 and TRBJ2-5; D might be TRBD2 (5 bases). CDR3 length: 14 residues. Germline-derived CDR1 and CDR2 are SGHRS and YFSETQ. V lost 4 bases and J 2 bases, leaving 12 bases between the germline ends. CDR3 DNA: TGCGCCAGCAGCCCAAGCGGAAAACAAGAGACCCAGTACTTC. This gives the protein CASSPSGKQETQYF.

The rearrangement joins TRBV6-1 to TRBJ2-4; 7 bases match TRBD2. The CDR3 has 17 residues. Germline V CDR1 and CDR2: MNHNS, SASEGT. V lost 3 bases, J lost 0 bases, and 8 bases stayed unmatched. The CDR3 region is CASSDRSGILAKNIQYF. The CDR3 DNA sequence: TGTGCCAGCAGTGATCGGAGCGGGATACTAGCCAAAAACATTCAGTACTTC.

CDR3 in DNA: TGTGCCAGCAGCCAGGACAGGGGGAGGCAGCGGCAGTACTTC. It encodes CASSQDRGRQRQYF. V and J are TRBV3-1 and TRBJ2-5; 10 positions agree with TRBD1. The germline CDR1 and CDR2 sequences are LGHDT and YNNKEL (reference sequence). The CDR3 runs to 14 residues. V was pared by 3 bases and J by 11 bases, with 9 bases of the junction left unmatched.

This rearrangement joins TRBV28 to TRBJ1-1; no clear D gene. The CDR3 runs to 13 residues. CDR1 is MDHEN and CDR2 is SYDVKM in the germline V gene. V was cut by 11 bases and J by 2 bases, with 15 bases left in between. In DNA, the CDR3 is TGTGCCTCCAACCAGGCAAGAAACACTGAAGCTTTCTTT. As protein: CASNQARNTEAFF.

The V and J genes are TRBV5-5 and TRBJ1-3; D possibly corresponds to TRBD1 (5 bases). The germline CDR1 and CDR2 sequences are SGHKS and YYEKEE (reference sequence). Trimming removed 0 bases from V and 2 bases from J, with 12 bases in between. The CDR3 covers 16 residues. CDR3 region: CASSLARTRAGNTIYF. In DNA form, the CDR3 reads TGTGCCAGCAGCTTGGCCCGGACCAGGGCTGGAAACACCATATATTTT. The whole variable domain, remainder taken from reference TRBV5-5 and TRBJ1-3, is DAGVTQSPTHLIKTRGQQVTLRCSPISGHKSVSWYQQVLGQGPQFIFQYYEKEERGRGNFPDRFSARQFPNYSSELNVNALLLGDSALYLCASSLARTRAGNTIYFGEGSWLTVV.

J is TRBJ2-5 and V is TRBV6-2 or TRBV6-3; D remains ambiguous. Matching the DNA end better, TRBJ2-1 makes the J call doubtful. Germline-derived CDR1 and CDR2 are MNHEY and SVGEGT. CDR3 length equals 13 residues. For the CDR3, the DNA is TGTGCCAGCAGTTACTCGAAATTTGGGGAGCAGTTCTTC. Its translation is CASSYSKFGEQFF.

This clonotype was found many times. CDR3 DNA sequence: TGCAGCGTTTTTGGGCAGGGGGGCGAGCAGTACTTC. Translating gives CSVFGQGGEQYF. The chain couples TRBV29-1 to TRBJ2-7, with a weak D call TRBD1 (7 bases). The V gene lost 5 bases and the J gene lost 6 bases, with 14 bases spanning the gap. The CDR3 is 12 residues long. The germline V gene has CDR1 SQVTM and CDR2 ANQGSEA.

V is TRBV6-1 and J is TRBJ1-5, with unresolved D. CDR1 and CDR2 from the germline V gene are MNHNS and SASEGT. The CDR3 has 13 amino acids. Trimming stripped 5 bases from V and 5 bases from J, with 10 bases between. This chain's CDR3 is CASSPNSDQPQHF. The CDR3 DNA sequence: TGTGCCAGCAGTCCTAACAGTGATCAGCCCCAGCATTTT.

The chain has TRBV6-6 and TRBJ1-1, with no clear D. V was shortened by 3 bases and J by 4 bases, with 9 bases between the two germline ends. CDR3 length: 13 amino acids. Germline V gene sequence: CDR1 MNHNY, CDR2 SVGAGI (reference sequence). In nucleotides, the CDR3 is TGTGCCAGCAGTTATGCGGGAGGCACTGAAGCTTTCTTT. This sequence encodes CASSYAGGTEAFF.

This clonotype was observed a few times. The chain has TRBV12-3 or TRBV12-4 and TRBJ2-1, with D possibly matching TRBD1 (5 bases). This CDR3 has 15 amino acids. V was pared by 7 bases and J by 10 bases, with 23 bases between. Here the CDR3 reads CASIPNGAPSLEQFF. The DNA of the CDR3 is TGTGCCAGCATTCCCAATGGGGCCCCCAGTTTGGAGCAGTTCTTC.

The chain links TRBV4-1 to TRBJ1-6; no definite D call. CDR3 length equals 15 residues. Germline CDR1 reads MGHRA; CDR2 reads YSYEKL. V lost 1 base and J 4 bases, leaving 8 bases between the germline ends. The CDR3 bases are TGCGCCAGCAGCCAAGGGGCAGTGTATAATTCACCCCTCCACTTT. It yields the protein CASSQGAVYNSPLHF.

This chain uses TRBV7-3 with TRBJ2-5; a possible D gene is TRBD2 (6 bases). The better agreement between TRBJ2-1 and the DNA end casts doubt on the J call. Germline values: CDR1 SGHTA, CDR2 FQGTGA. The CDR3 is 15 residues long. CDR3 sequence: CASSFVAGTDNEQFF. Here the CDR3 DNA reads TGTGCCAGCAGCTTCGTTGCGGGGACGGACAATGAGCAGTTCTTC.

The rearrangement links TRBV6-2 or TRBV6-3 to TRBJ2-1; possibly TRBD1 for D (6 bases). CDR3 length: 14 residues. Per the germline V gene, CDR1 is MNHEY and CDR2 is SVGEGT. Deletions cut 7 bases from V and 1 base from J, with 11 bases between. CDR3 bases: TGTGCCAGCAAACAGGGAATGTCCTACAATGAGCAGTTCTTC. Protein: CASKQGMSYNEQFF.

This clonotype was detected only a few times. CDR3 nucleotides: TGTGCCAGCAGCGAAATGGCGTGGGATGAAAAACTGTTTTTT. This codes for CASSEMAWDEKLFF. The J gene is TRBJ1-4, the V gene TRBV7-6; D not certain. The CDR3 has 14 amino acids. Germline CDR1 and CDR2: SGHVS and FNYEAQ. Trimming left V 5 bases short and J 6 bases short, with 13 bases between.

This clonotype was observed a few times. The chain uses TRBV20-1 and TRBJ2-3; D not certain. The CDR3 has 14 residues. From germline, CDR1 is DFQATT and CDR2 SNEGSKA (reference sequence). Trimming took 0 bases from V and 4 from J, leaving 11 bases between them. CDR3 region: CSAREPQFSDTQYF. Written as DNA, the CDR3 is TGCAGTGCTAGAGAGCCCCAGTTTTCAGATACGCAGTATTTT.

V usage is TRBV5-1 and J usage is TRBJ2-3; 8 bases fit TRBD2. Germline lookup yields CDR1 SGHRS and CDR2 YFSETQ. The CDR3 is made up of 15 amino acids. With V trimmed by 3 bases and J by 2 bases, 5 bases remained unmatched. CDR3 amino acids: CASSSETSVTDTQYF. Written as DNA, the CDR3 is TGCGCCAGCAGCTCAGAGACTAGCGTCACAGATACGCAGTATTTT.

This clonotype was counted a few times. This rearrangement joins TRBV25-1 to TRBJ1-1; D gene unclear. Trimming pared 1 base from V and 0 bases from J, leaving 18 bases between. The CDR3 loop spans 18 amino acids. Germline lookup yields CDR1 MGHDK and CDR2 SYGVNS. DNA for the CDR3: TGTGCCAGCAGTGAATCCCACTTCCCCTCCTACATGAACACTGAAGCTTTCTTT. This translates into CASSESHFPSYMNTEAFF.

This clonotype was counted a few times. The CDR3 nucleotides read TGTGCCAGCACTAAAGGACTAGCGGGGCTCTACGAGCAGTACTTC. It yields the protein CASTKGLAGLYEQYF. The V and J genes are TRBV6-5 and TRBJ2-7; 12 bases align to TRBD2. Trimming at V came to 7 bases and at J to 3 bases, leaving 7 bases not matched to a gene. From germline, CDR1 is MNHEY and CDR2 SVGAGI. This CDR3 region has 15 residues.

The chain has TRBV29-1 and TRBJ2-1, with 7 bases identical to TRBD2. With the DNA end fitting TRBJ2-5 better, the J assignment may be wrong. Germline V gene lookup returns CDR1 SQVTM and CDR2 ANQGSEA. This CDR3 spans 12 amino acids. The CDR3 loop is CSVVPAGETQYF. The CDR3 coding sequence is TGCAGCGTTGTCCCAGCGGGGGAGACCCAGTACTTC.

This chain links TRBV7-9 with TRBJ2-1; D uncertain. This CDR3 region has 13 residues. V was shortened by 6 bases and J by 5 bases, with 11 bases between the two germline ends. Germline CDR1 is SEHNR and CDR2 is FQNEAQ (reference sequence). CDR3 sequence (DNA): TGTGCCAGCAGTTTCCGGGCCCACAATGAGCAGTTCTTC. Protein product: CASSFRAHNEQFF.

The gene calls are TRBV28 and TRBJ2-7; the match to TRBD1 covers 7 bases. Losses at the gene ends were 5 bases for V and 0 bases for J; bases not matched to a gene: 7. CDR1 MDHEN and CDR2 SYDVKM come from the germline V gene. CDR3 length: 15 residues. CDR3 coding DNA: TGTGCCAGCAGTGATCCGGGACAGCCCTCCTACGAGCAGTACTTC. This encodes CASSDPGQPSYEQYF.

CDR3 loop: CASSLYQVNEKLFF. The CDR3 DNA sequence: TGTGCCAGCAGTTTATACCAGGTTAATGAAAAACTGTTTTTT. The chain employs TRBV28 and TRBJ1-4; D not certain. This CDR3 is built from 14 residues. Germline CDR1 MDHEN, CDR2 SYDVKM. V lost 1 base to trimming and J lost 4 bases, with 7 bases between them.

On this clonotype: The junction departs from germline at one end; a sequencing error may be responsible. This sequence joins TRBV27 and TRBJ2-5, with a tentative D call TRBD2 (7 bases). This CDR3 region has 13 residues. Germline V gene lookup returns CDR1 MNHEY and CDR2 SMNVEV (reference sequence). The CDR3 nucleotides read TGTGCCAGCAGTTTAAAGGGGGACTACGAGCAGCACTTC. This sequence encodes CASSLKGDYEQHF.

The V call is TRBV12-3 or TRBV12-4, the J call TRBJ2-5; D is perhaps TRBD2 (5 bases). The CDR3 is 12 residues long. Trimming cost V 7 bases and J 11 bases, with 17 bases left between them. The CDR3 reads CASTGPNWEQYF. The CDR3 DNA follows: TGTGCCAGCACCGGGCCCAACTGGGAGCAGTACTTC.

This clonotype was seen more than once but under ten times. This chain links TRBV18 with TRBJ2-7, with D possibly being TRBD1 or TRBD2 (5 bases each). Germline V gene lookup returns CDR1 KGHSH and CDR2 LQKENI. The CDR3 has 15 residues. The V gene lost 5 bases and the J gene lost 0 bases, with 14 bases spanning the gap. This CDR3 is CASSDRDGSSYEQYF. Written as DNA, the CDR3 is TGTGCCAGCTCAGACCGGGACGGTAGCTCCTACGAGCAGTACTTC.